This T cell receptor beta chain came from a study of regulatory T cells in long-lasting Graves disease. This clonotype was recorded many times. What it binds is unknown. Whole-study findings and limits: Segments TRBV28, TRBJ1-2 and TRBJ2-5 showed preferential usage in persistent disease.

Time point meaning: persistent/refractory GD, antithyroid drugs over 5 years with positive TRAb. After RNA was extracted from PBMCs, the TCR library was made from it. In building TCR beta libraries, iRepertoire HTBI primers were used together with Arm-PCR of CDR3 regions. TCRdb re-called the multiplex PCR reads through MiXCR, storing one row per CDR3 protein. The sample consists of 300,000 to 500,000 distinct CDR3 sequences, 20% to 25% of them appearing once. From germline, CDR1 is MNHEY and CDR2 SMNVEV (reference sequence). V trimming: 3 bases; J trimming: 3 bases; junction bases outside the gene matches: 2. This CDR3 region has 14 residues.

The starting material was peripheral blood mononuclear cells (PBMCs), obtained when the disease was refractory, from a patient treated with antithyroid drugs. The receptor was isolated from a female donor with Graves disease. The rearrangement links TRBV27 to TRBJ2-5, with 9 bases aligning to TRBD1. The CDR3 reads CASSFTGGEETQYF. CDR3 sequence (DNA): TGTGCCAGCAGTTTCACAGGGGGCGAAGAGACCCAGTACTTC.